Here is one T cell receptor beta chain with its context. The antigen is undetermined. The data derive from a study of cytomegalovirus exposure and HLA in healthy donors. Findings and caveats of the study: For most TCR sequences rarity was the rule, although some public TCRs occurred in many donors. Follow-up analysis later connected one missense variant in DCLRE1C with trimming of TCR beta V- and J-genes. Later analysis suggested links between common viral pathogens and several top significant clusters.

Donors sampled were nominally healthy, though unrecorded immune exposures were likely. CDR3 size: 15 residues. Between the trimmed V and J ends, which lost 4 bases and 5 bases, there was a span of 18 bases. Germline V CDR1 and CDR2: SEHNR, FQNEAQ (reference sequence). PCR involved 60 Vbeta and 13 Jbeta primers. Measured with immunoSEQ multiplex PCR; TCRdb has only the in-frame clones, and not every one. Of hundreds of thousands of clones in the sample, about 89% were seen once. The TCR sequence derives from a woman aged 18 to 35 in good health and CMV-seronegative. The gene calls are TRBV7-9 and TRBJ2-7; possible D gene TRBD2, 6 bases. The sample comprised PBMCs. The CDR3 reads CASSSSKPGENEQYF. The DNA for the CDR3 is TGTGCCAGCAGCTCTTCGAAACCGGGGGAAAACGAGCAGTACTTC.